These 14 T cell receptor beta chains share one sample of origin, sequenced in a study of Graves' ophthalmopathy and Graves' hyperthyroidism. Transcripts of RNA were the source for amplifying TCR beta CDR3 regions. Second-round multiplex PCR came after first-round RT-PCR with HTBI primers. TCRdb redid the calling of the multiplex PCR reads with MiXCR, one entry per CDR3 protein. The sample contains about 420,000 distinct CDR3 sequences, 20% to 25% of which appear only once. Sequencing was done on a sample of peripheral blood. Source of these receptors: a woman aged 18-30 years with stable Graves' hyperthyroidism.

Many counts were recorded for this clonotype. The chain is built from TRBV29-1 and TRBJ1-1, with a possible D match to TRBD1 (5 bases). The CDR3 is 13 amino acids. From germline, CDR1 is SQVTM and CDR2 ANQGSEA. Trimming took 6 bases from V and 1 from J, leaving 12 bases between them. CDR3 residues: CSVTDSQNTEAFF. CDR3 bases: TGCAGCGTAACCGACAGCCAGAACACTGAAGCTTTCTTT.

In its sample, this clonotype was seen many times. V is TRBV24-1 and J is TRBJ2-7; 14 nucleotides match TRBD2. Germline CDR1 KGHDR, CDR2 SFDVKD. V lost 3 bases and J lost 3; bases outside the gene matches: 3. This CDR3 has 16 amino acids. The CDR3 loop is CATSDTGTSGSYEQYF. The CDR3 nucleotides are TGTGCCACCAGTGATACCGGGACTAGCGGGAGCTACGAGCAGTACTTC.

Ten or more counts support this clonotype. This chain connects TRBV30 to TRBJ1-2; the match to TRBD1 covers 8 bases. There are 15 residues in the CDR3. The V gene end was trimmed by 0 bases and the J gene end by 5 bases; junction bases not matched to a gene: 8. Germline values: CDR1 GTSNPN, CDR2 SVGIG (reference sequence). The CDR3 DNA follows: TGTGCCTGGAGTGTAGGCGGGACAGGCGGATATGGCTACACCTTC. Translated, it gives CAWSVGGTGGYGYTF. Using reference TRBV30 and TRBJ1-2 for the parts outside the CDR3, the full variable domain is SQTIHQWPATLVQPVGSPLSLECTVEGTSNPNLYWYRQAAGRGLQLLFYSVGIGQISSEVPQNLSASRPQDRQFILSSKKLLLSDSGFYLCAWSVGGTGGYGYTFGSGTRLTVV.

Many counts were recorded for this clonotype. V usage is TRBV27 and J usage is TRBJ2-7; 11 bases fit TRBD2. Germline V CDR1 and CDR2: MNHEY, SMNVEV (reference sequence). The V segment lost 6 bases and the J segment 2 bases; nucleotides outside the gene matches: 6. This CDR3 has 15 residues. The DNA for the CDR3 is TGTGCCAGCAGCATCTCTAGCGGGAGGACCTACGAGCAGTACTTC. It translates to CASSISSGRTYEQYF.

This clonotype was counted at least ten times. The rearrangement links TRBV27 to TRBJ2-7; 7 bases line up with TRBD2. The CDR3 is 15 residues long. The ends lost 3 bases at V and 0 bases at J; junction bases unmatched: 5. Germline CDR1 MNHEY, CDR2 SMNVEV (reference sequence). CDR3 sequence (DNA): TGTGCCAGCAGTTTTCTCGGGGGGAGCTCCTACGAGCAGTACTTC. Translating it yields CASSFLGGSSYEQYF.

In this sample, this clonotype turned up many times. The genes are TRBV24-1 and TRBJ2-7, with TRBD2 matching 14 bases. V lost 4 bases, J lost 5 bases, and 3 bases stayed unmatched. Germline assignment: CDR1 KGHDR and CDR2 SFDVKD. CDR3 length equals 15 residues. The CDR3 coding sequence is TGTGCCACCAGTGACGGGGGACTAGCGGGAGACGAGCAGTACTTC. It encodes CATSDGGLAGDEQYF.

This clonotype showed up just a few times. V gene TRBV24-1 combines with J gene TRBJ2-1; 13 bases map to TRBD2. The CDR3 is 17 amino acids. J was trimmed by 2 bases and V by 4 bases; bases with no gene match: 4. Germline loops: CDR1 KGHDR, CDR2 SFDVKD. The CDR3 DNA is TGTGCCACCAGTGACCCGGGACTAGCGGGACCCTACAATGAGCAGTTCTTC. Its protein product is CATSDPGLAGPYNEQFF.

Ten or more counts support this clonotype. This chain's CDR3 is CSAKGWDRGHYGYTF. As DNA, the CDR3 is TGCAGTGCTAAGGGGTGGGACAGGGGGCACTATGGCTACACCTTC. This chain joins TRBV20-1 and TRBJ1-2, with 12 bases identical to TRBD1. After removal of 4 bases from V and 3 bases from J, the junction contained 6 bases not matched to a gene. CDR1 is DFQATT, CDR2 SNEGSKA, per germline (reference sequence). This CDR3 comprises 15 residues.

The J gene is TRBJ2-5, the V gene TRBV2; tentatively, D is TRBD2 (7 bases). Trimming removed 6 bases from V and 5 bases from J, with 13 bases in between. Germline V gene data show CDR1 as SNHLY and CDR2 as FYNNEI. This CDR3 comprises 13 residues. The CDR3 sequence is CASSEGGMETQYF. The CDR3 DNA is TGTGCCAGCAGCGAGGGGGGGATGGAGACCCAGTACTTC.

This clonotype was observed many times. The chain employs TRBV12-3 or TRBV12-4 and TRBJ2-7; unclear D gene. The CDR3 runs 13 residues. Trimming took off 4 bases at V and 2 bases at J, with 9 bases between the two ends. DNA for the CDR3: TGTGCCAGCAGTTCCACCGACGCCTACGAGCAGTACTTC. Translation gives CASSSTDAYEQYF.

This rearrangement joins TRBV30 to TRBJ2-7; no definite D call. Germline V gene lookup returns CDR1 GTSNPN and CDR2 SVGIG (reference sequence). CDR3 size: 12 residues. V shed 3 bases and J shed 2 bases, with 8 bases lying between them. CDR3 sequence: CAWRTSAYEQYF. CDR3 DNA: TGTGCCTGGAGGACCTCCGCCTACGAGCAGTACTTC.

This clonotype came up a few times. The gene calls are TRBV3-1 and TRBJ1-6, with unresolved D. CDR3 length equals 14 residues. The germline gives CDR1 LGHDT, CDR2 YNNKEL (reference sequence). Deletions cut 4 bases from V and 8 bases from J, with 12 bases between. Here the CDR3 DNA reads TGTGCCAGCAGCCCCGCTTTTGGCGATTCACCCCTCCACTTT. Amino acid sequence: CASSPAFGDSPLHF.

This clonotype was seen more than once but under ten times. The chain carries TRBV30 and TRBJ2-5, with a tentative D call TRBD2 (6 bases). The V gene lost 5 bases and the J gene lost 4 bases, with 11 bases spanning the gap. CDR3 size: 12 residues. Germline V lookup: CDR1 GTSNPN, CDR2 SVGIG (reference sequence). Here the CDR3 DNA reads TGTGCCTGGTCCCTAGCGCGAGAGACCCAGTACTTC. Its protein product is CAWSLARETQYF.

This clonotype was recorded many times. V and J are TRBV19 and TRBJ1-2; 7 positions match TRBD1. V was pared by 0 bases and J by 4 bases, with 5 bases of the junction left unmatched. CDR1 and CDR2 from the germline V gene are LNHDA and SQIVND (reference sequence). CDR3 size: 15 residues. CDR3 in amino acids: CASSIDRDRFYGYTF. The CDR3 DNA follows: TGTGCCAGTAGTATAGATCGGGACAGATTCTATGGCTACACCTTC.